This T cell receptor (beta chain) was documented in a study of cytomegalovirus exposure and HLA in healthy donors. This clone turned up a few times. Its target is not known. A multiplex PCR was run with 60 Vbeta primers and 13 Jbeta primers. Using immunoSEQ multiplex PCR, the repertoire was profiled, and TCRdb retains in-frame clones only, with some absent. Counted here are over 85,000 clones, around 78% occurring once; the ten biggest clones make up under 1.5%. Study observations and caveats: A missense variant in DCLRE1C was later tied to TCR beta V- and J-gene trimming.

CDR1 SQVTM and CDR2 ANQGSEA come from the germline V gene. This CDR3 is built from 13 residues. The trim removed 4 bases at V and 6 bases at J, leaving 5 bases unmatched. Specimen: PBMCs. The chain joins TRBV29-1 to TRBJ1-5, with 8 nucleotides matching TRBD1. This TCR came from a woman aged 30 to 39 in good health and CMV-seronegative. CDR3 DNA: TGCAGCGTTGGGACAGGGTTAGCTCAGCCCCAGCATTTT. It encodes CSVGTGLAQPQHF.